Described below is a single T cell receptor (beta chain) sequence and its context. What it binds is not known. Treatment meaning: roughly 11-day PBMC culture with coronavirus spike peptide pools or control peptides (ViraFEST assay). Both day 3 and day 7 involved replacing half of the medium with fresh IL-2 medium. This CDR3 has 13 amino acids. The V gene's germline CDR1 is MNHNS and CDR2 SASEGT. The V and J ends lost 2 bases and 6 bases respectively, with 10 bases between them. These data originate in a study of vaccination and CD4 T cells after COVID-19. Overall study context: The study enrolled six male and four female convalescents, two of whom were Hispanic. Overlapping spike peptides of SARS-CoV-2, HCoV-NL63, HCoV-OC43 and HCoV-229E were used, and cells were stimulated with them. Points from the study as a whole: There was no significant change from around 21 to 38 median reactive clonotypes.

The Oncomine TCR Beta short-read assay sequenced DNA from cultured CD4+ T cells. TCRdb itself ran the PCR reads through MiXCR, one entry per CDR3 protein. The sample has roughly 16,000 distinct CDR3 sequences, less than 30% seen once. The TCR sequence derives from a human donor with COVID-19. This chain connects TRBV6-1 to TRBJ1-2, with a weak D call TRBD1 (5 bases). Sequencing input: cultured CD4+ T cells from blood. The CDR3 reads CASSESRGNGYTF. CDR3 in DNA: TGTGCCAGCAGTGAATCTAGGGGAAATGGCTACACCTTC.